This entry lists 3 T cell receptor beta chains sequenced from one sample in a study of OX40 agonist ivuxolimab in advanced cancers. Profiling relied on immunoSEQ multiplex PCR, and the TCRdb table lists in-frame clones only, not all of them. The sample consists of some 110,000 clones, about 93% of them appearing once. The starting material was CD4+ or CD8+ T cells sorted from blood, obtained in a trial of the OX40 agonist ivuxolimab. These receptors were taken from an adult with an advanced solid tumor such as melanoma, head and neck, liver or kidney cancer.

This rearrangement joins TRBV19 to TRBJ2-5, with no clear D. The germline V gene has CDR1 LNHDA and CDR2 SQIVND (reference sequence). The V end was cut by 8 bases, the J end by 0 bases, with 10 bases between. This CDR3 comprises 13 residues. In DNA, the CDR3 is TGTGCCAGTTCACCCGTCGACCAAGAGACCCAGTACTTC. Encoded protein: CASSPVDQETQYF.

This sequence joins TRBV2 and TRBJ1-3; the D gene is possibly TRBD1 (5 bases). Germline loops: CDR1 SNHLY, CDR2 FYNNEI. The CDR3 extends over 15 amino acids. The germline V and J ends were trimmed by 6 bases and 0 bases, with 12 bases remaining between them. The CDR3 sequence: CASSFRGSSGNTIYF. The CDR3 nucleotides read TGTGCCAGCAGCTTCCGGGGCAGCTCTGGAAACACCATATATTTT.

The chain uses TRBV5-4 and TRBJ1-1; D unclear. Germline lookup yields CDR1 SGHNT and CDR2 YYREEE (reference sequence). CDR3 length: 15 residues. The V and J ends lost 0 bases and 0 bases respectively, with 9 bases between them. This CDR3 reads CASSLVGRLNTEAFF. In DNA form, the CDR3 reads TGTGCCAGCAGCTTGGTAGGACGGTTGAACACTGAAGCTTTCTTT.